These T cell receptor beta chains were read from a single sample in a study of graft-versus-host responses after intestinal transplantation. Their antigen targets remain unknown. Here immunoSEQ multiplex PCR was the method, and the copy in TCRdb shows in-frame clones only, minus some. The sample contains more than 95,000 clones, more than 85% of which appear only once. Sequenced material: unstimulated CD4+ T cells sorted from spleen or lymph node cells, taken before intestinal transplant. The receptors here all came from a human donor who received an intestinal transplant. Each CDR3 is given with its conserved first and last residue. Fields, in order: V gene, clone size, D gene, J gene, CDR3 protein, CDR3 DNA. A D gene is named only where the DNA matches it firmly. The listing skips clone size in some rows; elsewhere it reads once, few, many or a size class.

TRBV7-8	NA	TRBD1	TRBJ1-1	CASSRPGQGTTEAFF	TGTGCCAGCAGCCGACCGGGACAGGGTACCACTGAAGCTTTCTTT
TRBV5-6	NA	NA	TRBJ2-2	CASSLVHGGLTGELFF	TGTGCCAGCAGCTTGGTGCACGGCGGCTTGACCGGGGAGCTGTTTTTT
TRBV11-3	NA	NA	TRBJ1-4	CASSPSRGASGKLFF	TGTGCCAGCAGCCCTAGTCGGGGGGCGAGCGGAAAACTGTTTTTT
TRBV6-1	NA	NA	TRBJ1-1	CASSGTPMNTEAFF	TGTGCCAGCAGTGGGACACCTATGAACACTGAAGCTTTCTTT
TRBV4-1	NA	TRBD2	TRBJ2-1	CASSQEGGGRASYNEQFF	TGCGCCAGCAGCCAAGAAGGGGGCGGGAGGGCCTCCTACAATGAGCAGTTCTTC
TRBV18	NA	NA	TRBJ1-3	CASSPDRSSGNTIYF	TGTGCCAGCTCACCTGACAGGAGCTCTGGAAACACCATATATTTT
TRBV12-5	NA	TRBD1	TRBJ1-4	CASGPSTKDRVGVEKLFF	TGTGCTAGTGGTCCATCCACCAAGGACAGGGTGGGTGTAGAAAAACTGTTTTTT
TRBV7-9	NA	NA	TRBJ1-1	CASSGVNTEAFF	TGTGCCAGCAGTGGAGTGAACACTGAAGCTTTCTTT
TRBV7-6	NA	TRBD1	TRBJ2-4	CASSSGGAGKNIQYF	TGTGCCAGCAGCTCAGGGGGCGCAGGCAAAAACATTCAGTACTTC
TRBV5-4	NA	TRBD1	TRBJ2-7	CASSVDRGGFYEQYF	TGTGCCAGCAGCGTGGACAGGGGAGGCTTCTACGAGCAGTACTTC
TRBV5-1	NA	TRBD1	TRBJ2-1	CASSRDRESNEQFF	TGCGCCAGCAGCCGGGACAGGGAGAGCAATGAGCAGTTCTTC
TRBV10-3	NA	NA	TRBJ1-5	CAGGSSNQPQHF	TGTGCCGGCGGGAGTAGCAATCAGCCCCAGCATTTT
TRBV30	NA	NA	TRBJ1-5	CASNSGGNQPQHF	TGTGCCTCCAACTCAGGGGGCAATCAGCCCCAGCATTTT
TRBV11-2	once	TRBD1	TRBJ2-1	CASRSTGGAYNEQFF	TGTGCCAGCAGATCGACAGGGGGTGCCTACAATGAGCAGTTCTTC
TRBV7-9	NA	NA	TRBJ2-7	CASSPGYEQYF	TGTGCCAGCAGCCCCGGGTACGAGCAGTACTTC
TRBV25-1	NA	NA	TRBJ2-5	CASSEFGGQTQYF	TGTGCCAGCAGTGAATTCGGGGGTCAGACCCAGTACTTC
TRBV30	NA	NA	TRBJ1-4	CAWRRGEKLFF	TGTGCCTGGAGGAGAGGGGAAAAACTGTTTTTT
TRBV7-6	NA	TRBD2	TRBJ2-7	CASSLAGGASGIFRGQYF	TGTGCCAGCAGCTTAGCAGGCGGGGCCAGCGGGATTTTTCGGGGGCAGTACTTC
TRBV7-2	NA	TRBD1	TRBJ2-7	CASSRDRASSYEQYF	TGTGCCAGCAGCCGAGACAGGGCGAGCTCCTACGAGCAGTACTTC
TRBV11-2	NA	TRBD1	TRBJ1-1	CASSPQGAANTEAFF	TGTGCCAGCAGCCCCCAGGGGGCCGCTAACACTGAAGCTTTCTTT
TRBV2	NA	NA	TRBJ1-4	CASSLQGEKLFF	TGTGCCAGCAGTTTACAGGGTGAAAAACTGTTTTTT
TRBV13	NA	TRBD2	TRBJ2-3	CASSLLAGGRADTQYF	TGTGCCAGCAGCTTGCTAGCGGGGGGGAGGGCAGATACGCAGTATTTT
TRBV4-2	NA	TRBD1	TRBJ2-7	CASSQEFLTGDEQYF	TGTGCCAGCAGCCAAGAGTTCCTAACAGGGGATGAGCAGTACTTC
TRBV5-4	NA	NA	TRBJ2-1	CASSSGGSYNEQFF	TGTGCCAGCAGCTCAGGGGGGTCCTACAATGAGCAGTTCTTC
TRBV7-6	NA	TRBD2	TRBJ2-2	CASSTRSGTSGGRTGELFF	TGTGCCAGCAGCACACGGTCCGGGACTAGCGGGGGTCGCACCGGGGAGCTGTTTTTT
TRBV7-9	NA	NA	TRBJ2-7	CASGGPNEQYF	TGTGCCAGCGGAGGGCCCAACGAGCAGTACTTC
TRBV25-1	NA	NA	TRBJ1-5	CASSESGSNQPQHF	TGTGCCAGCAGTGAATCGGGTAGCAATCAGCCCCAGCATTTT
TRBV5-4	NA	NA	TRBJ1-1	CASSLAEGYTEAFF	TGTGCCAGCAGCTTGGCGGAGGGGTACACTGAAGCTTTCTTT
TRBV5-6	NA	TRBD1	TRBJ1-2	CASSLNDRVGYGYTF	TGTGCCAGCAGCTTGAACGACAGGGTTGGCTATGGCTACACCTTC
TRBV6-5	once	NA	TRBJ1-2	CASSYSVARDYGYTF	TGTGCCAGCAGTTACTCGGTGGCACGGGACTATGGCTACACCTTC
TRBV5-1	NA	NA	TRBJ1-1	CASSLGLASLNEAFF	TGCGCCAGCAGCTTGGGACTGGCCAGCCTCAATGAAGCTTTCTTT
TRBV27	few	NA	TRBJ1-6	CASSLVSPVVALHF	TGTGCCAGCAGTTTAGTCAGTCCCGTTGTGGCCCTCCACTTT
TRBV4-2	once	TRBD2	TRBJ2-2	CASSQEARLAATGELFF	TGTGCCAGCAGCCAAGAAGCAAGACTAGCGGCAACCGGGGAGCTGTTTTTT
TRBV9	NA	NA	TRBJ1-1	CASSVTVMNTEAFF	TGTGCCAGCAGCGTGACAGTCATGAACACTGAAGCTTTCTTT
TRBV5-1	NA	NA	TRBJ2-1	CASSLGAGAYSYNEQFF	TGCGCCAGCAGCTTGGGAGCGGGCGCCTACTCCTACAATGAGCAGTTCTTC
TRBV20-1	NA	NA	TRBJ2-7	CSARDRVEQYF	TGCAGTGCTAGAGATCGGGTCGAGCAGTACTTC
TRBV9	NA	NA	TRBJ2-7	CASSGYAGSLSYEQYF	TGTGCCAGCAGTGGTTACGCCGGGAGTCTTTCCTACGAGCAGTACTTC